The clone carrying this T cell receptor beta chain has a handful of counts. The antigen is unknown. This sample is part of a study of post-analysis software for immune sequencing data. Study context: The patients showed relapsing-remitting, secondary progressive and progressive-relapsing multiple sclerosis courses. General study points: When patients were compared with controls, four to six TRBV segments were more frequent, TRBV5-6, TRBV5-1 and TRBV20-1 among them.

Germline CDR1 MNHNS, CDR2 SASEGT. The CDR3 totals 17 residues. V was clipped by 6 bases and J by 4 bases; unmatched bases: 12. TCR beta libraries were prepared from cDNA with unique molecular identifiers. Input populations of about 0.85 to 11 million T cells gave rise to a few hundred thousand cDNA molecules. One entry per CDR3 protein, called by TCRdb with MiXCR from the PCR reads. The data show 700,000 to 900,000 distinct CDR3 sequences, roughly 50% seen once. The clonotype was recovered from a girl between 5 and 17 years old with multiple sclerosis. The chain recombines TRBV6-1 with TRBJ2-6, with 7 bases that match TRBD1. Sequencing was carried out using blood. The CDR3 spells CASSPDRPSSGANVLTF. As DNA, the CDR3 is TGTGCCAGCAGCCCGGACAGGCCGTCTTCCGGGGCCAACGTCCTGACTTTC.